A selection of T cell receptor beta chains follows, all from one sample in a study of OX40 agonist ivuxolimab in advanced cancers. Clones were read by immunoSEQ multiplex PCR, and TCRdb kept only the in-frame ones, dropping some. This table has about 80,000 clones, about 86% appearing once. Sequences were derived from CD4+ or CD8+ T cells sorted from blood, sampled in a trial of the OX40 agonist ivuxolimab. All receptors come from an adult with an advanced solid tumor such as melanoma, head and neck, liver or kidney cancer. CDR3s leave out the opening cysteine and the closing phenylalanine or tryptophan. Clone size is given for some rows only: seen once, a few or many times, or a class if the clone is expanded.

length: 13; V: TRBV14; size: -; CDR3: ASSQIGGFGTEAF
length: 13; V: TRBV6-1; size: -; CDR3: ASSLAALNTGELF
length: 12; V: TRBV27; size: once; CDR3: ASSRLDRASEQY
length: 15; V: TRBV15; size: -; CDR3: ATRTPPRQGNRETQY
length: 12; V: TRBV27; size: -; CDR3: ASSLREGYNEQF
length: 10; V: TRBV19; size: few; CDR3: ASSKSRGEQY
length: 11; V: TRBV7-2; size: -; CDR3: ASSTMGAGEQY
length: 13; V: TRBV7-2; size: -; CDR3: ASSPRRGPTYEQY
length: 14; V: TRBV2; size: -; CDR3: ASSISQGYSNQPQH
length: 11; V: TRBV2; size: -; CDR3: ASSVSKGNTIY
length: 15; V: TRBV9; size: -; CDR3: ASSVAPGLGRTGELF
length: 12; V: TRBV19; size: once; CDR3: ASSNPGAREKLF
length: 12; V: TRBV5-1; size: -; CDR3: ASSDYRGQETQY
length: 12; V: TRBV6-1; size: -; CDR3: ASSEGVGNQPQH
length: 11; V: TRBV2; size: few; CDR3: ASIGTGGEKLF
length: 16; V: TRBV19; size: -; CDR3: ASSIEKTSVSSYNEQF
length: 16; V: TRBV5-8; size: -; CDR3: ASSASGTSGAFQETQY
length: 12; V: TRBV6-5; size: -; CDR3: ASSLTGSSYEQY
length: 14; V: TRBV18; size: -; CDR3: ASSVKQVVGTDTQY
length: 13; V: TRBV7-7; size: -; CDR3: ASSFLGAGGETQY
length: 9; V: TRBV20-1; size: -; CDR3: SARDQKTQY
length: 15; V: TRBV28; size: -; CDR3: ASSPPRGSPNTGELF
length: 13; V: TRBV7-2; size: -; CDR3: ASSGLAGSYNEQF
length: 11; V: TRBV6-1; size: -; CDR3: ATTPGHSYEQY
length: 12; V: TRBV15; size: -; CDR3: ATSRAPPAHGYT
length: 13; V: TRBV5-5; size: -; CDR3: ASSLALREVVDYT
length: 11; V: TRBV7-6; size: once; CDR3: ASSPRGPGELF
length: 13; V: TRBV2; size: -; CDR3: ASSEEAAAKNIQY
length: 14; V: TRBV7-9; size: -; CDR3: ASSSYGQQPNTEAF
length: 11; V: TRBV27; size: few; CDR3: ASKSGGNSPLH
length: 13; V: TRBV7-6; size: -; CDR3: ASSLQFGGLETQY
length: 10; V: TRBV6-1; size: -; CDR3: ASSYGTFGKT
length: 16; V: TRBV19; size: -; CDR3: ASSPGQGSGSGANVLT
length: 12; V: TRBV4-3; size: -; CDR3: ASSLNPGRETQY
length: 13; V: TRBV7-9; size: -; CDR3: ASSPQGNVPSPLH
length: 12; V: TRBV18; size: -; CDR3: ASSPGVLGTEAF
length: 16; V: TRBV4-2; size: -; CDR3: ASSLQPGGVANTGELF
length: 12; V: TRBV30; size: -; CDR3: ALPSPWTSGKQF
length: 11; V: TRBV19; size: -; CDR3: ASLKQRGGELF
length: 9; V: TRBV6-5; size: once; CDR3: ASSRRDTQY
length: 11; V: TRBV7-7; size: -; CDR3: ASSLLEGTEQY
length: 12; V: TRBV6-6; size: -; CDR3: ASSTGTGFTEAF
length: 17; V: TRBV5-1; size: -; CDR3: ASSFGSNDRGMSGNTIY
length: 15; V: TRBV5-6; size: -; CDR3: ASSRIREGLRDTEAF
length: 11; V: TRBV6-1; size: -; CDR3: ASSDDPNEKLF
length: 13; V: TRBV5-1; size: -; CDR3: ASSLVGQGADEQY
length: 12; V: TRBV19; size: -; CDR3: ASSRTGDHYEQY
length: 13; V: TRBV7-9; size: -; CDR3: ASSPSGSPFYEQY